This T cell receptor (beta chain) was sequenced during a study of T cells after yellow fever vaccination. Study-wide points: Most primary-vaccination clones recurred post-booster (around 95% CD4, 88% CD8). CD4 and CD8 compartments shared a small share of clonotypes, likely from convergent recombination. The secondary T-cell response peaked on day 5, not day 15, but was weaker.

Conversion of TCR transcripts into cDNA relied on 5'RACE template switching, which added a universal primer site and UMIs. Via MiXCR, TCRdb re-called the 5' RACE reads, giving one row per CDR3 protein. In the table there are 65,000 to 70,000 distinct CDR3 sequences, 4.5% to 7.5% of which are singletons. The V gene's germline CDR1 is SEHNR and CDR2 FQNEAQ (reference sequence). CDR3 length: 16 residues. With 7 bases clipped from V and 4 bases from J, the junction kept 12 bases outside the gene matches. This clonotype came up many times. Its antigen is unknown. The source of this sequence is a man aged 18 to 29 who received the YFV17D yellow fever vaccine. The specimen was CD4+ T cells sorted from PBMCs, collected more than 13 days after the first yellow fever vaccination. The chain links TRBV7-9 to TRBJ1-4; 7 bases fit TRBD1. As DNA, the CDR3 is TGTGCCAGCACCCCCCCCACAGGGGTCTATAATGAAAAACTGTTTTTT. Its translation: CASTPPTGVYNEKLFF. Filled out from reference TRBV7-9 and TRBJ1-4, the complete variable domain reads DTGVSQNPRHKITKRGQNVTFRCDPISEHNRLYWYRQTLGQGPEFLTYFQNEAQLEKSRLLSDRFSAERPKGSFSTLEIQRTEQGDSAMYLCASTPPTGVYNEKLFFGSGTQLSVL.